This T cell receptor beta chain was identified in a study of T cells in Graves' hyperthyroidism and ophthalmopathy (dated by TCRdb to between 2019 and 2020). At the level of the whole study: Peripheral blood was collected at initial diagnosis, before any treatment. An independent validation cohort of 18 to 20 hyperthyroidism patients and about 16 patients who later progressed to ophthalmopathy tested prospective prediction of ophthalmopathy. The 100 or so discovery patients were randomly split 7:3 into training and test sets. Thyroid tissue and blood T-cell repertoires from roughly six Graves' hyperthyroidism patients were also compared in the study. TCR Vbeta CDR3 sequencing of some 140 peripheral blood samples (about 45 ophthalmopathy, 75 to 85 hyperthyroidism and roughly 17 progressor patients) is reported in the paper. After blood sampling, hyperthyroidism patients were treated with methimazole at a starting dose of 30 mg daily, and ophthalmopathy patients were treated with high-dose intravenous methylprednisolone. A discovery cohort of about 95 patients, approximately 45 with Graves' ophthalmopathy and approximately 57 with stable Graves' hyperthyroidism, was used to find distinguishing TCR V-J signatures.

Results and caveats for the whole study, not just this receptor: In validation, progression to ophthalmopathy was predicted by the model with approximately 67% sensitivity and around 76% specificity, a median of about 6.8 months before onset. Sample size was not statistically predetermined, and investigators were not blinded to group allocation. A 13 V-J signature model separated ophthalmopathy from stable hyperthyroidism, with approximately 86% sensitivity and just under 84% specificity in cross-validation and 80%/75% in testing. Most expanded thyroid clonotypes (frequency above 0.001) were also detected in blood, a finding suggesting that blood repertoires may reflect thyroid immune responses.

The CDR3 covers 14 residues, taking in both the cysteine and the phenylalanine. Of the read, only the CDR3 DNA is kept; its 42 bases are in frame from base 1. The CDR1 and CDR2 encoded by the germline V gene (reference sequence) are DFQATT and SNEGSKA. For this chain, trimming is 8 bases at the V end and 5 bases at the J end, and the number of junction bases without a gene match is 10. The TCR beta CDR3 regions were amplified from RNA transcripts. A first-round RT-PCR of the TCR CDR3 used the HTBI primer set with the Qiagen OneStep RT-PCR kit. The libraries were constructed in a second round of multiplex PCR and then size-selected and purified. Sequencing of the libraries was done on an Illumina HiSeq2000 using paired-end 100 bp reads. The authors' analysis ran thus. SOAPnuke was used to process the raw data, throwing out any read that contained adapters or uncalled bases, had a mean Phred below 15, or lacked an exact constant-primer or identifier match. COPE v1.2.5 was used to merge the high-quality paired reads, and each unique nucleotide sequence was defined as a clonotype. MiTCR v1.1 was used to align the clonotypes against IMGT TRBV, TRBD and TRBJ reference segments. The analysis included only V-J combinations with a frequency above 0.0001, which together covered around 99% of the repertoires. The TCS score was defined as F50 (clonal expansion) divided by E x V (chaos), with BLOSUM62-based TCRdist calculated between CDR3 peptides within each V-J. Welch's t-statistics and random forest reduced roughly 500 V-J features to 10 to 15, which were used in a naive Bayes classifier (R e1071). Using fastp trimming at Q25 and MiXCR clonotype assembly, TCRdb reanalyzed the public sequencing data and kept in-frame beta chains. Each entry is one CDR3 protein sequence, shown with its most common DNA and genes. The authors' filters were not applied to this entry. The sample table lists about 420,000 distinct CDR3 sequences, about 15% of them with a count of one. The ten largest make up about 14% of the sample.

Graves' hyperthyroidism was defined as stable when no progression to ophthalmopathy occurred over 18 months of follow-up. Hyperthyroidism patients were newly diagnosed, with disease duration under 2 months, and aged 18 to 65 years. Exclusion was applied to patients with uncontrolled infections, other autoimmune diseases, pregnancy or lactation. Diagnoses were based on clinical symptoms, serum thyroxine and TRAb, thyroid ultrasound and orbital computed tomography. PBMCs were separated from 10 ml of fresh peripheral blood using Ficoll-Paque density gradient centrifugation. Total RNA was extracted using Trizol reagent, and RNA quality was assessed on an Agilent 2100 Bioanalyzer. This clonotype was seen ten or more times. The target of this receptor is not known. Base qualities were left out, and no much larger clone turns up one base away.

The chain is encoded by TRBV20-1 joined to TRBJ2-5, with 11 bases aligning to TRBD1. The sample comprised blood. The TCR was taken from a woman in her late teens or twenties with Graves' hyperthyroidism. The CDR3 region: CSPDRGRVGETQYF. The DNA is TGCAGTCCGGACAGGGGGCGTGTGGGTGAGACCCAGTACTTC.